A single sample gave rise to the 25 T cell receptor beta chains below, sequenced in a study of blood T cell repertoires in COVID-19. Some clones are missing from TCRdb's copy, which holds only in-frame ones; the method was immunoSEQ multiplex PCR. The sample consists of 130,000 or so clones, roughly 80% of them appearing once. Specimen: peripheral blood. The receptor set was obtained from a woman in her 70s with COVID-19, enrolled during active disease.

The chain joins TRBV10-3 to TRBJ1-3; 8 bases align to TRBD1. V lost 7 bases, J lost 0 bases, and 2 bases stayed unmatched. The CDR3 has 14 amino acids. Germline CDR1 reads ENHRY; CDR2 reads SYGVKD. Here the CDR3 DNA reads TGTGCCATCAAGCAGGGGGCCTCTGGAAACACCATATATTTT. It codes for CAIKQGASGNTIYF.

The rearrangement links TRBV9 to TRBJ2-3, with 13 bases identical to TRBD2. The ends lost 4 bases at V and 2 bases at J; junction bases unmatched: 10. CDR3 length equals 18 residues. The germline V gene encodes CDR1 SGDLS and CDR2 YYNGEE. CDR3 bases: TGTGCCAGCAGCAGAGGCCGGACTAGCGGGGGTCCCACAGATACGCAGTATTTT. Translation: CASSRGRTSGGPTDTQYF.

The CDR3 region is CASSFGGPGNTIYF. The CDR3 DNA sequence: TGTGCCAGCAGCTTTGGGGGCCCCGGAAACACCATATATTTT. The chain has TRBV5-4 and TRBJ1-3, with D possibly TRBD1 on 6 matching bases. Germline values: CDR1 SGHNT, CDR2 YYREEE (reference sequence). Trimming took 2 bases from V and 4 from J, leaving 10 bases between them. CDR3 length: 14 residues.

The V and J genes are TRBV5-5 and TRBJ2-7; 9 bases fit TRBD1. Trimming removed 4 bases from V and 4 bases from J; junction bases left unmatched: 6. Per germline, CDR1 SGHKS and CDR2 YYEKEE (reference sequence). This CDR3 comprises 14 residues. CDR3 bases: TGTGCCAGCAGCAACGGACAGGGGTTATACGAGCAGTACTTC. Protein: CASSNGQGLYEQYF.

The chain recombines TRBV19 with TRBJ2-7, with 8 positions matching TRBD1. Germline V gene sequence: CDR1 LNHDA, CDR2 SQIVND (reference sequence). The CDR3 runs to 14 residues. Losses at the gene ends were 7 bases for V and 1 base for J; bases not matched to a gene: 6. In nucleotides, the CDR3 is TGTGCCAGTACGCCGGGGACAGGTTCCTACGAGCAGTACTTC. Its protein is CASTPGTGSYEQYF.

The chain employs TRBV30 and TRBJ1-1, with TRBD1 matching over 8 bases. CDR1 GTSNPN and CDR2 SVGIG come from the germline V gene (reference sequence). V shed 2 bases and J 5 bases; nucleotides not matched to a gene: 13. CDR3 size: 16 residues. The DNA for the CDR3 is TGTGCCTGGAGTACTTACTCCAGGGGGCGGTGGACTGAAGCTTTCTTT. This translates into CAWSTYSRGRWTEAFF.

The rearrangement links TRBV5-1 to TRBJ1-3; 7 bases are shared with TRBD1. V dropped 0 bases and J dropped 0; count of bases not matched to a gene: 6. Germline V gene lookup returns CDR1 SGHRS and CDR2 YFSETQ. The CDR3 totals 17 residues. The CDR3 DNA follows: TGCGCCAGCAGCTTGGGGTCTCGGGACAGCTCTGGAAACACCATATATTTT. It yields the protein CASSLGSRDSSGNTIYF. The entire variable domain, with the rest obtained from reference TRBV5-1 and TRBJ1-3, is as follows: KAGVTQTPRYLIKTRGQQVTLSCSPISGHRSVSWYQQTPGQGLQFLFEYFSETQRNKGNFPGRFSGRQFSNSRSEMNVSTLELGDSALYLCASSLGSRDSSGNTIYFGEGSWLTVV.

This clone came up a few times. The chain recombines TRBV30 with TRBJ2-7; 7 bases fit TRBD1. V was pared by 6 bases and J by 5 bases, with 16 bases of the junction left unmatched. The CDR3 spans 15 residues. Per germline, CDR1 GTSNPN and CDR2 SVGIG (reference sequence). CDR3 protein: CACQPPGTVGDEQYF. The CDR3 region has the DNA TGTGCCTGCCAACCCCCCGGGACAGTGGGCGACGAGCAGTACTTC.

The CDR3 DNA is TGTGCCAGCAGCTTAGATTGGGCCGACGGGGAGCTGTTTTTT. As protein: CASSLDWADGELFF. The chain has TRBV7-8 and TRBJ2-2; the D is unclear. This CDR3 has 14 residues. Trimming removed 1 base at V and 7 bases at J, with 10 bases between. Germline assignment: CDR1 SGHVS and CDR2 FQNEAQ.

This chain joins TRBV6-5 and TRBJ2-1; possible D gene TRBD2, 7 bases. The germline V gene encodes CDR1 MNHEY and CDR2 SVGAGI. Trimming removed 7 bases from V and 5 bases from J, with 18 bases in between. This CDR3 region has 15 residues. DNA of the CDR3: TGTGCCAGCACCCAAGGGGGGGCCCCGCACAATGAGCAGTTCTTC. It yields the protein CASTQGGAPHNEQFF.

In this sample, this clone turned up once. This rearrangement joins TRBV12-3 or TRBV12-4 to TRBJ2-7; 7 nucleotides match TRBD2. V lost 3 bases, J lost 8 bases, and 7 bases stayed unmatched. This CDR3 has 13 residues. This CDR3 is CASSFRSGAKQYF. CDR3 bases: TGTGCCAGCAGTTTCCGGAGCGGGGCGAAGCAGTACTTC.

This CDR3 reads CASSQGAGPGNTIYF. CDR3 coding DNA: TGTGCCAGCAGCCAAGGGGCAGGGCCTGGAAACACCATATATTTT. The gene calls are TRBV3-1 (or the pseudogene TRBV3-2) and TRBJ1-3; a weak D match, TRBD1 (5 bases). Per germline, CDR1 LGHDT and CDR2 YNNKEL (reference sequence). This CDR3 is 15 amino acids long. The V end was cut by 1 base, the J end by 2 bases, with 9 bases between.

This chain joins TRBV5-8 and TRBJ2-3; D is perhaps TRBD1 (5 bases). The CDR3 consists of 14 residues. Trimming pared 3 bases from V and 3 bases from J, leaving 11 bases between. Germline CDR1 is SGHTS and CDR2 is YDEGEE. The CDR3 region has the DNA TGTGCCAGCAGCTCCCCCAGGGAAACAGATACGCAGTATTTT. This gives the protein CASSSPRETDTQYF.

This sequence joins TRBV30 and TRBJ1-5; D perhaps matches TRBD1 (5 bases). Germline lookup yields CDR1 GTSNPN and CDR2 SVGIG (reference sequence). This CDR3 has 16 amino acids. V lost 2 bases and J 6 bases, leaving 20 bases between the germline ends. CDR3 amino acids: CAWSPHVAGYGQPQHF. DNA for the CDR3: TGTGCCTGGAGTCCCCATGTGGCAGGGTACGGTCAGCCCCAGCATTTT.

This clone came up many times. The V and J genes are TRBV24-1 and TRBJ1-6, with a possible D match to TRBD1 (5 bases). The CDR3 sequence is 14 residues long. V was trimmed by 2 bases and J by 10 bases, leaving 11 bases between them. Germline V CDR1 and CDR2: KGHDR, SFDVKD. CDR3 sequence reads: CATSDSLWGSPLHF. As DNA, the CDR3 is TGTGCCACCAGTGATTCCCTATGGGGCTCACCCCTCCACTTT.

This chain connects TRBV6-1 to TRBJ2-1, with D possibly TRBD1 on 6 matching bases. CDR1 is MNHNS and CDR2 is SASEGT in the germline V gene. The CDR3 is 14 residues long. V lost 2 bases and J lost 5, with 10 bases in between. In DNA, the CDR3 is TGTGCCAGCAGTGAAACCGGGACACACAATGAGCAGTTCTTC. Protein sequence: CASSETGTHNEQFF.

The V gene is TRBV27, the J gene TRBJ2-1, with TRBD1 as a possible D gene (5 bases). This CDR3 contains 13 residues. CDR1 MNHEY and CDR2 SMNVEV come from the germline V gene (reference sequence). V was clipped by 6 bases and J by 10 bases, with 16 bases between them. The CDR3 sequence is CASSIWGGREQFF. The DNA for the CDR3 is TGTGCCAGCAGCATCTGGGGCGGTAGGGAGCAGTTCTTC.

The chain couples TRBV9 to TRBJ2-1, with TRBD1 identical over 7 bases. The CDR3 is 17 residues long. The junction had 8 bases not matched to a gene; V was cut back by 0 bases and J by 2 bases. Per the germline V gene, CDR1 is SGDLS and CDR2 is YYNGEE. CDR3 nucleotide sequence: TGTGCCAGCAGCGTAGAAGTAAGGGGGACAGCCTACAATGAGCAGTTCTTC. This encodes CASSVEVRGTAYNEQFF.

The rearrangement links TRBV29-1 to TRBJ1-6; D remains unclear. Trimming cost V 4 bases and J 8 bases, with 12 bases left between them. Germline values: CDR1 SQVTM, CDR2 ANQGSEA. The CDR3 sequence is 13 residues long. CDR3 nucleotide sequence: TGCAGCGTTGGGTCAAGTCGGGATTCACCCCTCCACTTT. It translates to CSVGSSRDSPLHF. The full variable domain, completed using reference TRBV29-1 and TRBJ1-6, is SAVISQKPSRDICQRGTSLTIQCQVDSQVTMMFWYRQQPGQSLTLIATANQGSEATYESGFVIDKFPISRPNLTFSTLTVSNMSPEDSSIYLCSVGSSRDSPLHFGNGTRLTVT.

The gene calls are TRBV4-1 and TRBJ1-5; a weak D match, TRBD1 (6 bases). V dropped 4 bases and J dropped 3 bases, with 13 bases sitting between them. This CDR3 comprises 15 residues. Germline V gene data show CDR1 as MGHRA and CDR2 as YSYEKL. The CDR3 loop reads CASSRIQGINQPQHF. CDR3 sequence (DNA): TGCGCCAGCAGCCGTATACAGGGAATCAATCAGCCCCAGCATTTT.

The chain carries TRBV28 and TRBJ2-5; tentatively, D is TRBD1 (6 bases). Germline loops: CDR1 MDHEN, CDR2 SYDVKM. V gave up 6 bases and J gave up 1 base, with 15 bases separating them. This CDR3 has 15 residues. The DNA of the CDR3 is TGTGCCAGCAGCCGGACAGCCGGATTCCAAGAGACCCAGTACTTC. This translates into CASSRTAGFQETQYF.

The chain uses TRBV9 and TRBJ1-2, with 12 bases fitting TRBD1. CDR3 length: 20 residues. V shed 5 bases and J 0 bases; nucleotides not matched to a gene: 17. Germline assignment: CDR1 SGDLS and CDR2 YYNGEE. The CDR3 sequence is CASRGTGGSFAPEANYGYTF. As DNA, the CDR3 is TGTGCCAGCAGGGGGACAGGGGGCTCTTTTGCGCCCGAAGCTAACTATGGCTACACCTTC.

In its sample, this clone was seen once. This sequence joins TRBV5-1 and TRBJ1-1; tentatively, D is TRBD1 (6 bases). This CDR3 comprises 13 residues. In germline, CDR1 is SGHRS, CDR2 YFSETQ. The V end was cut by 3 bases, the J end by 6 bases, with 12 bases between. The CDR3 coding sequence is TGCGCCAGCAGCTCCTCGGGGGGCGCTGAAGCTTTCTTT. Translation: CASSSSGGAEAFF.

This chain connects TRBV2 to TRBJ1-6; no definite D call. CDR3 length equals 15 residues. Germline V gives CDR1 SNHLY, CDR2 FYNNEI. Trimming removed 9 bases from V and 7 bases from J, with 19 bases in between. DNA for the CDR3: TGTGCCAGAAGGTCGCGGGGAAGTGAAAATTCACCCCTCCACTTT. Its translation: CARRSRGSENSPLHF. Filled out from reference TRBV2 and TRBJ1-6, the complete variable domain reads EPEVTQTPSHQVTQMGQEVILRCVPISNHLYFYWYRQILGQKVEFLVSFYNNEISEKSEIFDDQFSVERPDGSNFTLKIRSTKLEDSAMYFCARRSRGSENSPLHFGNGTRLTVT.

The chain recombines TRBV7-3 with TRBJ1-1; D call uncertain. The CDR3 extends over 15 amino acids. The germline gives CDR1 SGHTA, CDR2 FQGTGA. V lost 5 bases to trimming and J lost 4 bases, with 17 bases between them. The CDR3 here is CASSTYSAGSTEAFF. For the CDR3, the DNA is TGTGCCAGCAGCACCTACTCGGCGGGGAGCACTGAAGCTTTCTTT.